Sequencing of this T cell receptor (beta chain) was carried out in a study of early T cells in non-severe SARS-CoV-2 infection. Whole-study results and caveats: Matching with VDJdb favored anti-spike CD8 responses (missing private and CD4 specificities).

CDR3 length: 13 amino acids. Germline CDR1 MRHNA, CDR2 SNTAGT. V was clipped by 3 bases and J by 5 bases, with 8 bases between them. With regard to this clonotype: Its antigen is unidentified.

TCRdb ran MiXCR on the 5' RACE reads and lists one entry per CDR3 protein. Here the sample spans 75,000 to 100,000 distinct CDR3 sequences, 15% being singletons. The chain joins TRBV6-4 to TRBJ2-1; no firm D call. This clonotype originated in an adult who was a healthcare worker with PCR-confirmed SARS-CoV-2 infection or an uninfected control (not recorded which). Sequenced input: whole blood. DNA of the CDR3: TGTGCCAGCAGTGAGTTCGGAAACAATGAGCAGTTCTTC. Its translation is CASSEFGNNEQFF.